What follows are 30 T cell receptor beta chains derived from one specimen sequenced in a study of T cell responses to AZD1222 COVID-19 vaccine. This table comes from immunoSEQ multiplex PCR, and its TCRdb copy is limited to in-frame clones, with some not included. The sample contains about 97,000 clones, 85% to 90% of which appear only once. This specimen consisted of peripheral blood, obtained on day 0 of AZD1222 vaccination. The source is an adult in good health.

This chain links TRBV7-2 with TRBJ1-4; TRBD1 agrees at 8 bases. V trimming: 7 bases; J trimming: 15 bases; junction bases outside the gene matches: 10. This CDR3 contains 12 residues. Germline assignment: CDR1 SGHTA and CDR2 FQGNSA. Written as DNA, the CDR3 is TGTGCCAGCACCCTGGCAGGGGACAGGTTGTTTTTT. Translated, it gives CASTLAGDRLFF.

The chain couples TRBV29-1 to TRBJ2-2, with D possibly matching TRBD1 (6 bases). V was pared by 4 bases and J by 3 bases, with 9 bases between. Germline V CDR1 and CDR2: SQVTM, ANQGSEA. This CDR3 has 13 residues. Here the CDR3 reads CSVADSYTGELFF. In nucleotides, the CDR3 is TGCAGCGTTGCGGACAGCTACACCGGGGAGCTGTTTTTT.

V and J are TRBV7-2 and TRBJ1-6; 7 bases line up with TRBD1. With 5 bases clipped from V and 15 bases from J, the junction kept 16 bases outside the gene matches. The CDR3 is 15 amino acids. Looked up from germline, CDR1 is SGHTA and CDR2 is FQGNSA. Here the CDR3 reads CASSMKIGTDNFLHF. DNA of the CDR3: TGTGCCAGCAGCATGAAAATCGGGACAGATAATTTCCTCCACTTT. The full variable domain, rest sourced from reference TRBV7-2 and TRBJ1-6, is GAGVSQSPSNKVTEKGKDVELRCDPISGHTALYWYRQSLGQGLEFLIYFQGNSAPDKSGLPSDRFSAERTGGSVSTLTIQRTQQEDSAVYLCASSMKIGTDNFLHFGNGTRLTVT.

The chain uses TRBV28 and TRBJ1-4; 8 nucleotides align to TRBD1. The ends lost 5 bases at V and 11 bases at J; junction bases unmatched: 10. The germline gives CDR1 MDHEN, CDR2 SYDVKM. The CDR3 has 14 amino acids. The CDR3 loop is CASSTQGAREKLFF. DNA of the CDR3: TGTGCCAGCAGTACCCAGGGGGCGCGGGAGAAACTGTTTTTT. The full variable domain, with the rest looked up from reference TRBV28 and TRBJ1-4, is DVKVTQSSRYLVKRTGEKVFLECVQDMDHENMFWYRQDPGLGLRLIYFSYDVKMKEKGDIPEGYSVSREKKERFSLILESASTNQTSMYLCASSTQGAREKLFFGSGTQLSVL.

The CDR3 DNA reads as TGTGCCACCAGCAGCGGGGGCTCGGTTTCCGAGGAGCAGTACTTC. Translated, it gives CATSSGGSVSEEQYF. The chain joins TRBV24-1 to TRBJ2-7; 8 bases line up with TRBD2. There are 15 residues in the CDR3. Germline CDR1 and CDR2: KGHDR and SFDVKD. V lost 7 bases to trimming and J lost 7 bases; unmatched junction nucleotides: 14.

V and J are TRBV5-8 and TRBJ2-5; D gene uncertain. V was trimmed by 2 bases and J by 2 bases, leaving 10 bases between them. The CDR3 is made up of 14 amino acids. Germline V gene sequence: CDR1 SGHTS, CDR2 YDEGEE. CDR3 nucleotide sequence: TGTGCCAGCAGCTTCTATGGAAAGCAAGAGACCCAGTACTTC. Residues: CASSFYGKQETQYF.

This clone was observed a few times. V and J are TRBV21-1 and TRBJ1-6. TRBV21-1 represents a pseudogene. This CDR3 contains 16 residues. This CDR3 reads CASSKGAATYNSPLHF. The CDR3 DNA sequence: TGTGCCAGCAGCAAAGGAGCGGCGACCTATAATTCACCCCTCCACTTT.

The sample holds a few counts of this clone. The chain links TRBV6-6 to TRBJ2-5; a weak D match, TRBD2 (7 bases). Germline CDR1 and CDR2: MNHNY and SVGAGI (reference sequence). The V gene lost 2 bases and the J gene lost 5 bases, with 18 bases spanning the gap. This CDR3 contains 16 residues. CDR3 protein: CASSYPAGAAGETQYF. CDR3 nucleotides: TGTGCCAGCAGTTACCCGGCGGGGGCAGCGGGGGAGACCCAGTACTTC.

This clone came up once. The rearrangement joins TRBV28 to TRBJ2-3, with TRBD2 matching over 8 bases. Germline CDR1 MDHEN, CDR2 SYDVKM. The CDR3 consists of 17 residues. V shed 0 bases, J shed 2 bases, and the junction held 7 bases outside the gene matches. As DNA, the CDR3 is TGTGCCAGCAGTTTATGGTCGAGCGGGAGCCCCACAGATACGCAGTATTTT. It yields the protein CASSLWSSGSPTDTQYF.

V is TRBV10-3 and J is TRBJ1-4; D unresolved. The V gene's germline CDR1 is ENHRY and CDR2 SYGVKD. V gave up 10 bases and J gave up 6 bases, with 15 bases separating them. The CDR3 spans 13 residues. This chain's CDR3 is CATAAGGDEKLFF. The CDR3 region has the DNA TGTGCCACCGCGGCGGGCGGGGATGAAAAACTGTTTTTT.

This chain links TRBV4-1 with TRBJ1-4; D uncertain. Germline V CDR1 and CDR2: MGHRA, YSYEKL. The CDR3 runs 15 residues. The V and J ends lost 3 bases and 7 bases respectively, with 15 bases between them. The CDR3: CASSQGSGVAEKLFF. The CDR3 region has the DNA TGCGCCAGCAGCCAGGGATCCGGGGTCGCTGAAAAACTGTTTTTT.

The J gene is TRBJ2-5, the V gene TRBV28; D perhaps matches TRBD1 (7 bases). CDR1 MDHEN and CDR2 SYDVKM come from the germline V gene. With 5 bases removed from V and 5 bases from J, the gap between germline ends came to 21 bases. The CDR3 covers 16 residues. The CDR3 nucleotides are TGTGCCAGCAGTCCCCCGCGTGGAGGGGGCGCGGAGACCCAGTACTTC. Its translation is CASSPPRGGGAETQYF.

This chain links TRBV5-5 with TRBJ2-1; tentative D call: TRBD1 (5 bases). The length of the CDR3 is 18 residues. The germline gives CDR1 SGHKS, CDR2 YYEKEE (reference sequence). V lost 7 bases, J lost 0 bases, and 23 bases lay in between. This CDR3 reads CASSLEGVPQGSYNEQFF. The DNA for the CDR3 is TGTGCCAGCTCCCTGGAAGGAGTCCCCCAGGGCTCCTACAATGAGCAGTTCTTC. Complete variable domain (other parts from reference TRBV5-5 and TRBJ2-1): DAGVTQSPTHLIKTRGQQVTLRCSPISGHKSVSWYQQVLGQGPQFIFQYYEKEERGRGNFPDRFSARQFPNYSSELNVNALLLGDSALYLCASSLEGVPQGSYNEQFFGPGTRLTVL.

This chain uses TRBV3-1 (or the pseudogene TRBV3-2) with TRBJ1-6; D is unresolved. The CDR3 sequence is 15 residues long. The ends were cut back, 2 bases at V and 10 bases at J, with 15 bases in the middle. Germline V CDR1 and CDR2: LGHDT, YNNKEL (reference sequence). DNA for the CDR3: TGTGCCAGCAGCCAAATTCCCCACACCGCCTCACCCCTCCACTTT. Its protein product is CASSQIPHTASPLHF.

CDR3: CAISNRNNSPLHF. The CDR3 DNA follows: TGTGCCATCTCGAACCGAAATAATTCACCCCTCCACTTT. The chain couples TRBV10-3 to TRBJ1-6; no firm D call. V was pared by 8 bases and J by 5 bases, with 10 bases between. Per germline, CDR1 ENHRY and CDR2 SYGVKD. The CDR3 is 13 amino acids.

V and J are TRBV19 and TRBJ1-5; D unclear. Deletions cut 3 bases from V and 9 bases from J, with 9 bases between. This CDR3 has 12 residues. Germline assignment: CDR1 LNHDA and CDR2 SQIVND (reference sequence). CDR3 loop: CASSMDLGPQHF. DNA of the CDR3: TGTGCCAGTAGTATGGACCTAGGGCCCCAGCATTTT.

The chain carries TRBV15 and TRBJ1-5, with 9 bases lining up with TRBD1. The CDR3 loop spans 15 amino acids. Germline CDR1 is LNHNV and CDR2 is YYDKDF (reference sequence). Germline trimming cut 1 base from V and 6 bases from J; bases unmatched to any gene: 4. CDR3 protein: CATSRGGTGIQPQHF. The CDR3 DNA reads TGTGCCACCAGCAGAGGAGGGACAGGGATTCAGCCCCAGCATTTT.

This clone was counted a few times. The chain is built from TRBV7-3 and TRBJ2-7; 8 nucleotides align to TRBD2. The CDR3 length is 19 residues. J lost 4 bases, V lost 5 bases, and 22 bases had no gene match. Per germline, CDR1 SGHTA and CDR2 FQGTGA. DNA for the CDR3: TGTGCCAGCAGCCCACGACCCGTTGGACTAGCCGCAGATGGTTACGAGCAGTACTTC. Its protein product is CASSPRPVGLAADGYEQYF.

V gene TRBV30 combines with J gene TRBJ1-5; D remains ambiguous. Looked up from germline, CDR1 is GTSNPN and CDR2 is SVGIG (reference sequence). The CDR3 contains 13 residues. V lost 0 bases and J 0 bases, leaving 3 bases between the germline ends. CDR3 protein: CAWSVTSNQPQHF. The CDR3 bases are TGTGCCTGGAGTGTAACTAGCAATCAGCCCCAGCATTTT.

CDR3 in amino acids: CASSWGQARADTQYF. DNA for the CDR3: TGTGCCAGCAGCTGGGGACAGGCTAGGGCAGATACGCAGTATTTT. This chain uses TRBV5-4 with TRBJ2-3; 8 positions agree with TRBD1. CDR1 is SGHNT and CDR2 is YYREEE in the germline V gene (reference sequence). The ends lost 3 bases at V and 4 bases at J; junction bases unmatched: 7. The CDR3 consists of 15 residues.

The chain couples TRBV19 to TRBJ1-6; D may be TRBD1 (5 bases). With 4 bases removed from V and 9 bases from J, the gap between germline ends came to 19 bases. Germline CDR1 LNHDA, CDR2 SQIVND (reference sequence). The length of the CDR3 is 16 residues. The DNA for the CDR3 is TGTGCCAGTAGTAGAGGGATGACAGACTTCGGTTCACCCCTCCACTTT. Residues: CASSRGMTDFGSPLHF. Full variable domain (remainder filled in from reference TRBV19 and TRBJ1-6): DGGITQSPKYLFRKEGQNVTLSCEQNLNHDAMYWYRQDPGQGLRLIYYSQIVNDFQKGDIAEGYSVSREKKESFPLTVTSAQKNPTAFYLCASSRGMTDFGSPLHFGNGTRLTVT.

The V gene is TRBV5-6, the J gene TRBJ2-7, with D tentatively TRBD1 or TRBD2 (5 bases each). The CDR3 totals 14 residues. Looked up from germline, CDR1 is SGHDT and CDR2 is YYEEEE. The V gene lost 0 bases and the J gene lost 7 bases, with 14 bases spanning the gap. CDR3 bases: TGTGCCAGCAGCTTGGGGGACGCGACGGGTGAGCAGTACTTC. This encodes CASSLGDATGEQYF.

The rearrangement uses TRBV4-1 and TRBJ1-4; 7 nucleotides match TRBD1. CDR1 is MGHRA, CDR2 YSYEKL, per germline. The CDR3 contains 18 residues. V gave up 0 bases and J gave up 0 bases; unmatched junction bases: 7. The CDR3 loop is CASSQEYPGTATNEKLFF. CDR3 sequence (DNA): TGCGCCAGCAGCCAAGAATACCCTGGGACAGCAACTAATGAAAAACTGTTTTTT.

The V call is TRBV14, the J call TRBJ2-7; 10 positions agree with TRBD1. Germline V CDR1 and CDR2: SGHDN, FVKESK. This CDR3 is built from 15 residues. The V segment lost 4 bases and the J segment 4 bases; nucleotides outside the gene matches: 7. CDR3 nucleotide sequence: TGTGCCAGCAGCCCACCTGGACAGGGGGGATACGAGCAGTACTTC. Amino acid sequence: CASSPPGQGGYEQYF.

The CDR3 here is CASSPPWDDGQYF. CDR3 coding DNA: TGTGCCAGCAGCCCCCCGTGGGATGACGGGCAGTACTTC. The V call is TRBV28, the J call TRBJ2-7; D gene ambiguous. Germline values: CDR1 MDHEN, CDR2 SYDVKM. V lost 6 bases and J lost 9, with 18 bases in between. The CDR3 runs to 13 residues.

The chain is built from TRBV30 and TRBJ2-5; TRBD2 might be the D (6 bases). CDR1 and CDR2 from the germline V gene are GTSNPN and SVGIG (reference sequence). Trimming pared 1 base from V and 5 bases from J, leaving 11 bases between. The CDR3 is 13 residues long. The CDR3 is CAWSESSAETQYF. In nucleotides, the CDR3 is TGTGCCTGGAGTGAATCTAGCGCGGAGACCCAGTACTTC.

The chain joins TRBV2 to TRBJ1-3; D remains ambiguous. Germline V gene sequence: CDR1 SNHLY, CDR2 FYNNEI. The CDR3 has 13 residues. V lost 6 bases and J 2 bases, leaving 8 bases between the germline ends. For the CDR3, the DNA is TGTGCCAGCAGCGATTATCCTGGAAACACCATATATTTT. Translated: CASSDYPGNTIYF.

The V call is TRBV2, the J call TRBJ2-3; TRBD2 matches at 11 bases. This CDR3 comprises 17 residues. CDR1 and CDR2 (germline): SNHLY, FYNNEI. J gave up 0 bases and V 9 bases, and 11 bases lay outside the gene matches. CDR3 residues: CASYGTSGTVSTDTQYF. DNA of the CDR3: TGTGCCAGTTACGGGACTAGCGGTACCGTTAGCACAGATACGCAGTATTTT.

The genes are TRBV7-2 and TRBJ1-2; D gene uncertain. Looked up from germline, CDR1 is SGHTA and CDR2 is FQGNSA. The ends were cut back, 6 bases at V and 7 bases at J, with 18 bases in the middle. The CDR3 contains 14 residues. CDR3 coding DNA: TGTGCCAGCAGGCAAAGGTCAGGCCTAGGTGGCTACACCTTC. It is translated as CASRQRSGLGGYTF.

V usage is TRBV30 and J usage is TRBJ1-1; 9 positions match TRBD1. The length of the CDR3 is 15 residues. Germline V gives CDR1 GTSNPN, CDR2 SVGIG (reference sequence). V was clipped by 2 bases and J by 7 bases; unmatched bases: 11. CDR3 protein: CAWSRPDRGVHEAFF. DNA of the CDR3: TGTGCCTGGAGTCGACCGGACAGGGGCGTTCATGAAGCTTTCTTT.